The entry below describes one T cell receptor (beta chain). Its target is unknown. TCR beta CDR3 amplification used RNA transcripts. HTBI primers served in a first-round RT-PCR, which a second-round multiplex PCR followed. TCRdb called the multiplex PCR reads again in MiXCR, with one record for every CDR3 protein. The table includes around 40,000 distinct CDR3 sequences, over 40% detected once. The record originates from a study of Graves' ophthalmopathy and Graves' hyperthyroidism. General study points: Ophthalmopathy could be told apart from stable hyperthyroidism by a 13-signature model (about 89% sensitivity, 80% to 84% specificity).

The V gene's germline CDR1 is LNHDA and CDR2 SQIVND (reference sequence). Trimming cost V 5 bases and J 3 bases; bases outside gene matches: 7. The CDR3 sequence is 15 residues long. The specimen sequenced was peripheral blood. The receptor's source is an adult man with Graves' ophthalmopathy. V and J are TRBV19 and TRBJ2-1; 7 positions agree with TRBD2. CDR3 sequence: CASSPGGRNYNEQFF. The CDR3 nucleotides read TGTGCCAGTAGTCCGGGGGGACGTAACTACAATGAGCAGTTCTTC.